This TCR beta chain was observed in a study of blood T cell repertoires in COVID-19. Across the whole study: Collection of acute and convalescent COVID-19 samples took place in the United States, Italy and Spain. T cells, B-cell-depleted T cells, or PBMCs provided the cDNA or gDNA that served as material.

V trimming: 7 bases; J trimming: 2 bases; junction bases outside the gene matches: 9. In germline, CDR1 is LNHDA, CDR2 SQIVND (reference sequence). This CDR3 is built from 16 residues. As processed by the authors: Reference gene primer amplification gave estimated nucleated cell counts. Sequencing used immunoSEQ multiplex PCR; TCRdb keeps in-frame clones, though not all of them. V and J calls and clone size are copied from that table; D and trimming were computed from the DNA. The sample records approximately 120,000 clones, about 70% being singletons. The sequenced sample consisted of peripheral blood. The source of this sequence is a man older than 75 with COVID-19, enrolled during active disease. The rearrangement uses TRBV19 and TRBJ2-2; 8 bases align to TRBD1. CDR3 bases: TGTGCCAGTAAAACCCCGGGACAGGCCAACACCGGGGAGCTGTTTTTT. This translates into CASKTPGQANTGELFF.